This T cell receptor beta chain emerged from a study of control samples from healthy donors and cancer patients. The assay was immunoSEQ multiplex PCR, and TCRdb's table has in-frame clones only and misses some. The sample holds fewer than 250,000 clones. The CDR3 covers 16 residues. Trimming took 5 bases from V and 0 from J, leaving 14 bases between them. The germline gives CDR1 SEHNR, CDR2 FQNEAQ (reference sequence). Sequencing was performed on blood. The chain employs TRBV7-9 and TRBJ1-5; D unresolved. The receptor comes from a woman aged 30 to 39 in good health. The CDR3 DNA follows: TGTGCCAGCAGCCCCATAAAGGATTATAGCAATCAGCCCCAGCATTTT. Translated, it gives CASSPIKDYSNQPQHF.